This passage covers 17 T cell receptor beta chains from one sample sequenced in a study of blood T cell repertoires in COVID-19. Some clones are missing from TCRdb's copy, which holds only in-frame ones; the method was immunoSEQ multiplex PCR. The sample contains just over 350,000 clones, 80% to 90% of which appear only once. Sequenced input: peripheral blood. These receptor sequences come from a woman aged 60 to 75 with COVID-19, enrolled during active disease.

The table lists this clone with a count of one. V gene TRBV19 combines with J gene TRBJ1-2; D unresolved. This CDR3 has 11 amino acids. CDR1 is LNHDA, CDR2 SQIVND, per germline (reference sequence). CDR3 sequence reads: CSTSFNYGYTF. The CDR3 DNA reads as TGTTCAACAAGTTTTAACTATGGCTACACCTTC.

This clone was observed a single time. This chain connects TRBV7-3 to TRBJ2-7; maybe TRBD2 (8 bases). There are 16 residues in the CDR3. The germline V gene has CDR1 SGHTA and CDR2 FQGTGA. Trimming took off 1 base at V and 9 bases at J, with 22 bases between the two ends. The CDR3, as DNA: TGTGCCAGCAGCTTAATCCCCCAGGGGGGCAGCGGGGGGCAGTACTTC. Translation gives CASSLIPQGGSGGQYF.

The chain is built from TRBV5-6 and TRBJ1-5; no reliable D call. Trimming shortened V by 0 bases and J by 3 bases, and 7 bases separated the two germline ends. CDR1 and CDR2 from the germline V gene are SGHDT and YYEEEE. The CDR3 is 14 residues long. CDR3 amino acids: CASSLGTNNQPQHF. CDR3 in DNA: TGTGCCAGCAGCTTGGGCACTAACAATCAGCCCCAGCATTTT.

The CDR3 region is CSASRDRTSNYGYTF. The CDR3, as DNA: TGCAGCGCCAGTAGGGACAGGACTTCTAACTATGGCTACACCTTC. The V gene is TRBV29-1, the J gene TRBJ1-2, with 8 bases aligning to TRBD1. Germline lookup yields CDR1 SQVTM and CDR2 ANQGSEA. Losses at the gene ends were 7 bases for V and 0 bases for J; bases not matched to a gene: 10. The CDR3 is 15 amino acids.

V and J are TRBV19 and TRBJ1-1; D perhaps matches TRBD1 (5 bases). Between the trimmed V and J ends, which lost 2 bases and 0 bases, there was a span of 19 bases. The CDR3 is 18 amino acids. Germline values: CDR1 LNHDA, CDR2 SQIVND (reference sequence). DNA for the CDR3: TGTGCCAGTAGTATAAACCGGGGGGGTCCGGCCATGAACACTGAAGCTTTCTTT. Protein: CASSINRGGPAMNTEAFF.

The chain's CDR3 is CASSPYYNEQFF. DNA for the CDR3: TGTGCCAGCAGCCCCTATTACAATGAGCAGTTCTTC. The chain combines TRBV7-8 with TRBJ2-1; D call uncertain. Germline values: CDR1 SGHVS, CDR2 FQNEAQ. The length of the CDR3 is 12 residues. V gave up 5 bases and J gave up 4 bases, with 6 bases separating them. Supplemented by reference TRBV7-8 and TRBJ2-1, the full variable domain reads GAGVSQSPRYKVAKRGQDVALRCDPISGHVSLFWYQQALGQGPEFLTYFQNEAQLDKSGLPSDRFFAERPEGSVSTLKIQRTQQEDSAVYLCASSPYYNEQFFGPGTRLTVL.

The J gene is TRBJ1-4, the V gene TRBV10-2; 7 nucleotides match TRBD1. The CDR3 loop spans 14 amino acids. Germline-derived CDR1 and CDR2 are WSHSY and SAAADI. J gave up 7 bases and V 10 bases, and 12 bases lay outside the gene matches. CDR3 nucleotides: TGCGCCACAACGTACAGGGGATGGGCTGAAAAACTGTTTTTT. As protein: CATTYRGWAEKLFF.

The V gene is TRBV5-4, the J gene TRBJ2-5; TRBD2 matches at 11 bases. CDR3 size: 17 residues. CDR1 is SGHNT and CDR2 is YYREEE in the germline V gene (reference sequence). With 1 base clipped from V and 3 bases from J, the junction kept 8 bases outside the gene matches. The CDR3 nucleotides read TGTGCCAGCAGCTTGCCCTTTAGCGGGGGGGCCAAAGAGACCCAGTACTTC. Translating it yields CASSLPFSGGAKETQYF.

The gene calls are TRBV3-1 (or the pseudogene TRBV3-2) and TRBJ1-1, with D hard to call. V was trimmed by 1 base and J by 4 bases, leaving 7 bases between them. The CDR3 runs 13 residues. Germline lookup yields CDR1 LGHDT and CDR2 YNNKEL (reference sequence). CDR3 amino acids: CASSQGHPTEAFF. The CDR3 DNA is TGTGCCAGCAGCCAAGGACACCCCACTGAAGCTTTCTTT.

This clone was recorded once. The J gene is TRBJ2-1, the V gene TRBV9; TRBD1 matches 7 bases. Germline loops: CDR1 SGDLS, CDR2 YYNGEE. The junction had 7 bases not matched to a gene; V was cut back by 4 bases and J by 3 bases. The CDR3 extends over 15 amino acids. The CDR3 reads CASSPDDRVYNEQFF. CDR3 nucleotides: TGTGCCAGCAGCCCTGACGACAGGGTCTACAATGAGCAGTTCTTC.

This chain uses TRBV6-1 with TRBJ1-1, with D maybe TRBD1 (6 bases). CDR3 size: 14 residues. CDR1 is MNHNS, CDR2 SASEGT, per germline. V dropped 1 base and J dropped 0 bases, with 6 bases sitting between them. In nucleotides, the CDR3 is TGTGCCAGCAGTGAAGGGACAGTGAACACTGAAGCTTTCTTT. This encodes CASSEGTVNTEAFF.

The genes are TRBV30 and TRBJ2-4, with D tentatively TRBD2 (5 bases). This CDR3 is built from 13 residues. Trimming cost V 1 base and J 5 bases, with 9 bases left between them. Germline CDR1 GTSNPN, CDR2 SVGIG (reference sequence). The CDR3 DNA reads TGTGCCTGGAGTGGGGAGATTCAAAACATTCAGTACTTC. Protein product: CAWSGEIQNIQYF.

The sample holds one count of this clone. The V gene is TRBV28, the J gene TRBJ1-1, with D perhaps TRBD1 (5 bases). The germline V gene has CDR1 MDHEN and CDR2 SYDVKM. The CDR3 runs 14 residues. The V and J ends lost 5 bases and 4 bases respectively, with 14 bases between them. For the CDR3, the DNA is TGTGCCAGCAGTCTGGGCAGGGTAGGCACTGAAGCTTTCTTT. The encoded protein is CASSLGRVGTEAFF.

The genes are TRBV11-1 and TRBJ2-3, with 11 bases fitting TRBD2. Germline CDR1 and CDR2: SGHAT and FQDESV (reference sequence). The ends lost 5 bases at V and 1 base at J; junction bases unmatched: 2. The CDR3 is 15 amino acids. DNA for the CDR3: TGTGCCAGCAGCAAACTAGCGGGGGGCACAGATACGCAGTATTTT. Translation gives CASSKLAGGTDTQYF.

The V gene is TRBV10-1, the J gene TRBJ2-7, with 13 bases that match TRBD2. The trim removed 6 bases at V and 3 bases at J, leaving 8 bases unmatched. This CDR3 is built from 16 residues. Germline CDR1 and CDR2: WNHNN and SYGVQD (reference sequence). The CDR3 coding sequence is TGCGCCAGCAGGGTCGTACTAGCGGGGGGGGGCTACGAGCAGTACTTC. Encoded protein: CASRVVLAGGGYEQYF.

The J gene is TRBJ1-2, the V gene TRBV30; TRBD1 aligns across 7 bases. CDR3 length: 14 amino acids. The germline V gene has CDR1 GTSNPN and CDR2 SVGIG (reference sequence). V gave up 4 bases and J gave up 0 bases; unmatched junction bases: 5. The CDR3 sequence is CAWTGTEANYGYTF. DNA for the CDR3: TGTGCCTGGACTGGGACAGAAGCTAACTATGGCTACACCTTC.

The V gene is TRBV9, the J gene TRBJ2-2, with 16 positions matching TRBD2. Trimming removed 4 bases from V and 4 bases from J; junction bases left unmatched: 7. The CDR3 runs 18 residues. Germline values: CDR1 SGDLS, CDR2 YYNGEE. In DNA, the CDR3 is TGTGCCAGCAGCCTTGGGACTAGCGGGGGGGCGGTCACCGGGGAGCTGTTTTTT. This encodes CASSLGTSGGAVTGELFF. The full variable domain, its missing parts supplied by reference TRBV9 and TRBJ2-2, is DSGVTQTPKHLITATGQRVTLRCSPRSGDLSVYWYQQSLDQGLQFLIQYYNGEERAKGNILERFSAQQFPDLHSELNLSSLELGDSALYFCASSLGTSGGAVTGELFFGEGSRLTVL.